The source of this T cell receptor (beta chain) is a study of blood T cells in healthy people across ages. Broader study findings: Samples with more naive T cells showed higher observed beta diversity. Aged donors had fewer naive CD4+ cells and lower diversity than long-lived donors.

Total RNA was extracted at no less than 6 micrograms per sample. Using a J-beta primer mix together with a sample-barcoded 5' primer, a second PCR was run for roughly 6 to 12 cycles. MiXCR, run by TCRdb on the 5' RACE reads, gives a single entry per CDR3 protein. The top ten hold less than 2.5% of the sample, which has under 2,000,000 distinct CDR3 sequences, about 50% seen once. This clonotype occurred a few times. What it binds is unknown. The CDR3 length is 14 residues. Losses at the gene ends were 6 bases for V and 5 bases for J; bases not matched to a gene: 9. The genes are TRBV12-3 or TRBV12-4 and TRBJ2-7, with 8 positions matching TRBD1. The sequence was collected from a woman aged 35 to 49 in good health. The sample consisted of blood. This CDR3 is CASRTNRGVDEQYF. As DNA, the CDR3 is TGTGCCAGCAGGACCAACAGGGGGGTCGACGAGCAGTACTTC.